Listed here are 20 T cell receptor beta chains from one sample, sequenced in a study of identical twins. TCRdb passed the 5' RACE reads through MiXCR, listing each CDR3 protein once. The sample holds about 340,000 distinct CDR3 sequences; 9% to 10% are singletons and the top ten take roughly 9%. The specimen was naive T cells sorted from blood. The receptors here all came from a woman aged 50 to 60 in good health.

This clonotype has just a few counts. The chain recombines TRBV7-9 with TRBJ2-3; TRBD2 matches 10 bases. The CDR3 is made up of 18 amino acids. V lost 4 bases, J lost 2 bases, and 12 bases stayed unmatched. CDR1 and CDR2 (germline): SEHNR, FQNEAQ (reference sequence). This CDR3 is CASSSLMTSGSSTDTQYF. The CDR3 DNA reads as TGTGCCAGCAGCTCCTTAATGACTAGCGGGTCGTCCACAGATACGCAGTATTTT.

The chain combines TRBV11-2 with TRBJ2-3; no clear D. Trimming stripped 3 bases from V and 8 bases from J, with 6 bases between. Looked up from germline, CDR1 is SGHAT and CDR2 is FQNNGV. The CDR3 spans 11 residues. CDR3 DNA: TGTGCCAGCAGCTTGTATGGTACGCAGTATTTT. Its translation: CASSLYGTQYF.

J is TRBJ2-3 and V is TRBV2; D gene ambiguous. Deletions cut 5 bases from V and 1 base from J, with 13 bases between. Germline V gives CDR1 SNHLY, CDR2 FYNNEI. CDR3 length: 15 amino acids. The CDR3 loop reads CASSHRSIGTDTQYF. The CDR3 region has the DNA TGTGCCAGCAGTCACAGATCGATTGGCACAGATACGCAGTATTTT.

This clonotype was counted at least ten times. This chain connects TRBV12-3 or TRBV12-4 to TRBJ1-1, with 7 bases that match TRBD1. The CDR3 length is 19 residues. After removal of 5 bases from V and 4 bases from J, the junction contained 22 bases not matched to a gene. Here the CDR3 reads CASSHSTGMVPGGSTEAFF. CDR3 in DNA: TGTGCCAGCAGTCATTCGACAGGGATGGTTCCTGGTGGGAGCACTGAAGCTTTCTTT.

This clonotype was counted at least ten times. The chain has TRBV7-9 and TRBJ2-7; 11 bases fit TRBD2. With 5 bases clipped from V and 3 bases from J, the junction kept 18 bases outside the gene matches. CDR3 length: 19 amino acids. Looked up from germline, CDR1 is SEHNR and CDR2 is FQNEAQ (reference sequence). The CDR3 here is CASSPIVASGRRKNYEQYF. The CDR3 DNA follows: TGTGCCAGCAGCCCCATAGTGGCTAGCGGGAGGCGAAAAAACTACGAGCAGTACTTC.

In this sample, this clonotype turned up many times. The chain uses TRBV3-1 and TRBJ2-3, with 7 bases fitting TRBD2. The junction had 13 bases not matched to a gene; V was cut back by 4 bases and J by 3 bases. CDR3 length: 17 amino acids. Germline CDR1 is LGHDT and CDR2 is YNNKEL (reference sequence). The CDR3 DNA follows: TGTGCCAGCAGCCTTCAACGTGGCGGGAGTTGGACAGATACGCAGTATTTT. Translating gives CASSLQRGGSWTDTQYF.

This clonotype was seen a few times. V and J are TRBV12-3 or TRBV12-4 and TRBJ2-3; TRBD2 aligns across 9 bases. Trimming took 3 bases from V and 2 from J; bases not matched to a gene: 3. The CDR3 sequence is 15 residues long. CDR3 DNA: TGTGCCAGCAGTTTGCGGGGGGGGGACACAGATACGCAGTATTTT. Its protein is CASSLRGGDTDTQYF.

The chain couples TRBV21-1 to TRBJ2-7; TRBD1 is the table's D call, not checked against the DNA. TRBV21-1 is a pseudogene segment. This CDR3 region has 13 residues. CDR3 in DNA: TGTGCCAGCAGCATGGACAGGATCTACGAGCAGTACGTC. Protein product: CASSMDRIYEQYV.

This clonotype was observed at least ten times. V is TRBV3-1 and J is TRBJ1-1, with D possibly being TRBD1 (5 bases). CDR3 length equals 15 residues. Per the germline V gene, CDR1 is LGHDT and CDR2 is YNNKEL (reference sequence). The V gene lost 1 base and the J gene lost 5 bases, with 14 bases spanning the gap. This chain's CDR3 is CASSQVRQGYTEAFF. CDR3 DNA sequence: TGTGCCAGCAGCCAAGTCCGGCAGGGCTATACTGAAGCTTTCTTT.

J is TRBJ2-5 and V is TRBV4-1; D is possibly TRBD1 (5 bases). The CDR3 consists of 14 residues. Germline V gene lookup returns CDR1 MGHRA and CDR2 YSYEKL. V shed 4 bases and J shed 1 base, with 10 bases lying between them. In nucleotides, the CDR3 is TGCGCCAGCAGCCCCAGACAGACCCAAGAGACCCAGTACTTC. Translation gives CASSPRQTQETQYF.

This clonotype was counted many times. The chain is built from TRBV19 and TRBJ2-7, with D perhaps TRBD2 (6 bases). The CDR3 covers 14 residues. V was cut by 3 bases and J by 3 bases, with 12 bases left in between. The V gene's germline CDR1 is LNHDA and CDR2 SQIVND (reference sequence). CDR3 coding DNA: TGTGCCAGTAGTATTCGGGGGAGGTTCTACGAGCAGTACGTC. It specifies CASSIRGRFYEQYV.

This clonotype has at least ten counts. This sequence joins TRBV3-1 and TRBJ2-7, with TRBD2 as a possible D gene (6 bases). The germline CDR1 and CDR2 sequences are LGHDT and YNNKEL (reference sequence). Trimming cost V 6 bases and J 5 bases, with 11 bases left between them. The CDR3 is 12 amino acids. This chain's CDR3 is CASSRDWDEQYF. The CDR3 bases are TGTGCCAGCAGTCGGGACTGGGACGAGCAGTACTTC.

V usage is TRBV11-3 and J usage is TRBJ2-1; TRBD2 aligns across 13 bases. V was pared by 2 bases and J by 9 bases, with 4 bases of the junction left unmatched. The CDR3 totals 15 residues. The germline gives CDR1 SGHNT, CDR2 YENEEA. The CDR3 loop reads CASSLRTSGSPEQFF. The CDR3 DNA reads TGTGCCAGCAGCTTAAGGACTAGCGGGAGCCCTGAGCAGTTCTTC.

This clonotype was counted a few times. The CDR3 region is CASSSSPTDEQFF. The CDR3 bases are TGTGCCAGCAGCTCGTCCCCTACGGATGAGCAGTTCTTC. The gene calls are TRBV9 and TRBJ2-1; D is uncertain. Germline CDR1 reads SGDLS; CDR2 reads YYNGEE. Trimming removed 4 bases from V and 8 bases from J, with 13 bases in between. The CDR3 consists of 13 residues.

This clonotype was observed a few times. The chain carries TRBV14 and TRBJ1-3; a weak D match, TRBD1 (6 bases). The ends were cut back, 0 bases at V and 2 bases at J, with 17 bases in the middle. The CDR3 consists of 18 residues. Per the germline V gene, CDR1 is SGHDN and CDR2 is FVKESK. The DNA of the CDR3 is TGTGCCAGCAGCCAAGATTGGGCAGGGGTGAAGGCTGGAAACACCATATATTTT. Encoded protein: CASSQDWAGVKAGNTIYF. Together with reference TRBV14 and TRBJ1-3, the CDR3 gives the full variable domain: EAGVTQFPSHSVIEKGQTVTLRCDPISGHDNLYWYRRVMGKEIKFLLHFVKESKQDESGMPNNRFLAERTGGTYSTLKVQPAELEDSGVYFCASSQDWAGVKAGNTIYFGEGSWLTVV.

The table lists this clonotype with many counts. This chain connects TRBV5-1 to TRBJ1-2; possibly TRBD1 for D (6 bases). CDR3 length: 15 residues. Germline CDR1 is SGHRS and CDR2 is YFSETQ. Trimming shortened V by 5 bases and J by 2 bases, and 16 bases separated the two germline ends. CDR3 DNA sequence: TGCGCCAGCAGAGGGACACCGGACAGCAACTATGGCTACACCTTC. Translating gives CASRGTPDSNYGYTF.

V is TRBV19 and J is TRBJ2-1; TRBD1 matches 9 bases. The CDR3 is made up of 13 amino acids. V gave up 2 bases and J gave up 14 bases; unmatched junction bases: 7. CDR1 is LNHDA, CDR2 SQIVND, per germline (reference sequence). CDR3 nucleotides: TGTGCCAGTAGTATAAGAACAGGGGGCCAAGAGTTCTTC. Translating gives CASSIRTGGQEFF.

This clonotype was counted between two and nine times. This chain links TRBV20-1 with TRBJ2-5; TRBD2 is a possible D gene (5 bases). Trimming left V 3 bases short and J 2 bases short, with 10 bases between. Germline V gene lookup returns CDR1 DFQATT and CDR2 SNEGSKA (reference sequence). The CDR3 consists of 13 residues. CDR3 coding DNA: TGCAGTGCTAGCTTGCCGGGACAAGAGACCCAGTACTTC. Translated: CSASLPGQETQYF.

The CDR3 reads CSVEEPGRYGYTF. The DNA for the CDR3 is TGCAGCGTTGAAGAACCCGGGCGCTATGGCTACACCTTC. The V gene is TRBV29-1, the J gene TRBJ1-2; D uncertain. Trimming removed 0 bases from V and 4 bases from J, with 9 bases in between. This CDR3 spans 13 amino acids. Germline V CDR1 and CDR2: SQVTM, ANQGSEA. The full variable domain, in which reference TRBV29-1 and TRBJ1-2 provide the parts outside the CDR3, is SAVISQKPSRDICQRGTSLTIQCQVDSQVTMMFWYRQQPGQSLTLIATANQGSEATYESGFVIDKFPISRPNLTFSTLTVSNMSPEDSSIYLCSVEEPGRYGYTFGSGTRLTVV.

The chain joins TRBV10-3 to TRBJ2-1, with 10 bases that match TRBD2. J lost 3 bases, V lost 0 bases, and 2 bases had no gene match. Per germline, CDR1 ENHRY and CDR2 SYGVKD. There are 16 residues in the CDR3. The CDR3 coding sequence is TGTGCCATCAGTGAGTCCGTAGCGGGAGGCTACAATGAGCAGTTCTTC. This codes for CAISESVAGGYNEQFF.